This T cell receptor beta chain is drawn from a study of shared clonotypes between healthy human individuals. The authors split each subset's genomic DNA evenly across several immunoSEQ plates. Method: immunoSEQ multiplex PCR; TCRdb's copy keeps in-frame clones and lacks some. Of roughly 700,000 clones listed, less than 95% were seen once; the top ten hold about 33%. This CDR3 is built from 17 residues. V shed 0 bases, J shed 0 bases, and the junction held 5 bases outside the gene matches. The germline V gene has CDR1 MGHDK and CDR2 SYGVNS. CD8 memory merged CD45RO+ cells and CCR7-negative CD45RA+ TemRA cells into one population.

The sequence derives from a man between 18 and 29 years old in good health. Some clones in this sample may be carry-over from other donors' samples. The chain joins TRBV25-1 to TRBJ2-7; 10 positions match TRBD2. Sequencing used memory CD8+ T cells from PBMCs. The subset was: CD45RO+ cells pooled with CCR7-negative TemRA cells. Written as DNA, the CDR3 is TGTGCCAGCAGTGAATATTGGGCTAGCGGGAGCTCCTACGAGCAGTACTTC. Protein sequence: CASSEYWASGSSYEQYF.